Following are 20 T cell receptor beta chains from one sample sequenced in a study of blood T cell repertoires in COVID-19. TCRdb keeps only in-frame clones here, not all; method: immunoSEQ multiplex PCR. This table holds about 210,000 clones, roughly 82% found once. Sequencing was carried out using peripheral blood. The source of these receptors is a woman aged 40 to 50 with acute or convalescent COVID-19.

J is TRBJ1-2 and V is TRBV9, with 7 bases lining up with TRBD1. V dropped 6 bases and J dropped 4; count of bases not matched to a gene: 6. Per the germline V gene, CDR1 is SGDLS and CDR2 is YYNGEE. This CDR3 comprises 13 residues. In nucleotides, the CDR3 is TGTGCCAGCAACCCAGGGACAGCCTATGGCTACACCTTC. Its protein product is CASNPGTAYGYTF.

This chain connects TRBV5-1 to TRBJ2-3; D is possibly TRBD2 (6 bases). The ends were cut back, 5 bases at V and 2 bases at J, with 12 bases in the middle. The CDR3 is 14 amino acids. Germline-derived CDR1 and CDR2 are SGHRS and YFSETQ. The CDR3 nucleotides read TGCGCCAGCAGGAAGGGACTTCTCACAGATACGCAGTATTTT. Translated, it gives CASRKGLLTDTQYF.

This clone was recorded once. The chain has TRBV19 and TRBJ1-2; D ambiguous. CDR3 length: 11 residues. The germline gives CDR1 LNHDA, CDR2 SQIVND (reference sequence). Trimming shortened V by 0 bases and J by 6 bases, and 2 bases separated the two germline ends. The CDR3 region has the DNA TGTGCCAGTAGTATAGACAATGGCTACACCTTC. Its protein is CASSIDNGYTF.

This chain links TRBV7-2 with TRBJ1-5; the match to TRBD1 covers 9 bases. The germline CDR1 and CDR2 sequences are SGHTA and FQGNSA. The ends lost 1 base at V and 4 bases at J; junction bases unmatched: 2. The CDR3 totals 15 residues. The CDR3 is CASSLVGTGNQPQHF. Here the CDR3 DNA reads TGTGCCAGCAGCTTAGTAGGGACAGGGAATCAGCCCCAGCATTTT.

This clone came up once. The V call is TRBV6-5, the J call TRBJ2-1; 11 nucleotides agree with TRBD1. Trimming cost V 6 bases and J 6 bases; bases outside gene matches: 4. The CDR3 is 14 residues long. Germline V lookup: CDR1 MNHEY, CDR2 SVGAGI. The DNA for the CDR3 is TGTGCCAGCAGATGGGACAGGGGGGCCAATGAGCAGTTCTTC. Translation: CASRWDRGANEQFF.

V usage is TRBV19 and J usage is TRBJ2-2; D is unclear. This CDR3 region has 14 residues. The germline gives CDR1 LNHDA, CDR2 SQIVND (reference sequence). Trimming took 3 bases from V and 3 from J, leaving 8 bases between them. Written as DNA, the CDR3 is TGTGCCAGTAGTATCCAGGTTGACACCGGGGAGCTGTTTTTT. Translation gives CASSIQVDTGELFF.

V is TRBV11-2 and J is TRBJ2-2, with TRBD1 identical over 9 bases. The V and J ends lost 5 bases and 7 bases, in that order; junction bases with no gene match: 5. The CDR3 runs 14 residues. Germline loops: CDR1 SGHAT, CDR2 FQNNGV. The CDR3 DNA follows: TGTGCCAGCAGCCTGGGACAGGGAAGCGGGGAGCTGTTTTTT. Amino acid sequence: CASSLGQGSGELFF.

In DNA form, the CDR3 reads TGTGCCAGCAGTGGCGGTAGCTCCTACAATGAGCAGTTCTTC. Protein sequence: CASSGGSSYNEQFF. J is TRBJ2-1 and V is TRBV6-2 or TRBV6-3; D unclear. V lost 5 bases, J lost 0 bases, and 8 bases lay in between. The CDR3 is 14 residues long. Per germline, CDR1 MNHEY and CDR2 SVGEGT.

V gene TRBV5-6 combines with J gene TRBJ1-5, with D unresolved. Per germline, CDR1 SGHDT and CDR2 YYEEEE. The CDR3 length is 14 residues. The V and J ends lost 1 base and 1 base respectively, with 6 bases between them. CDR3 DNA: TGTGCCAGCAGCTTGAGCCGGAGCAATCAGCCCCAGCATTTT. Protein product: CASSLSRSNQPQHF.

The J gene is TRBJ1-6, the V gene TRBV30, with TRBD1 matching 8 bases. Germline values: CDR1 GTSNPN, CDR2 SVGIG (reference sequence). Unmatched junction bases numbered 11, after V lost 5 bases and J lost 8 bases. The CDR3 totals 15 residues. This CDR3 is CAWARDRPEDSPLHF. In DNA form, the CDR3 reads TGTGCCTGGGCCCGGGACAGGCCCGAAGATTCACCCCTCCACTTT.

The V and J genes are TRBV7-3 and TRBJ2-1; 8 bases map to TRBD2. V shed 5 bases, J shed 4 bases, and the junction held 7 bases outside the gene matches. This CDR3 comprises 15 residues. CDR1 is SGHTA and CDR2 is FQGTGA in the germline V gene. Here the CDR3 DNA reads TGTGCCAGCAGCCAAACACGGGGGGGTTACAATGAGCAGTTCTTC. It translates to CASSQTRGGYNEQFF.

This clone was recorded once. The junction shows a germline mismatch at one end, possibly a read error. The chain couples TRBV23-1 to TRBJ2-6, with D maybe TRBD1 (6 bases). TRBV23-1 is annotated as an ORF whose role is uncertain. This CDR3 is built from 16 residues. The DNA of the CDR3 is TGCGCCAGCAGTCGTGCCACCCGGGACAAGGCCAAGGTCCTGACTTTC. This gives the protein CASSRATRDKAKVLTF.

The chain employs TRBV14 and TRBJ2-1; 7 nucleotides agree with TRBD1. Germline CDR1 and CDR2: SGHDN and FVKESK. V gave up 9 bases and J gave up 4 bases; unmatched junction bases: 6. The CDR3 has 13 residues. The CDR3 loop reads CASRQGSYNEQFF. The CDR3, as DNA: TGTGCCAGTCGACAGGGTTCATACAATGAGCAGTTCTTC.

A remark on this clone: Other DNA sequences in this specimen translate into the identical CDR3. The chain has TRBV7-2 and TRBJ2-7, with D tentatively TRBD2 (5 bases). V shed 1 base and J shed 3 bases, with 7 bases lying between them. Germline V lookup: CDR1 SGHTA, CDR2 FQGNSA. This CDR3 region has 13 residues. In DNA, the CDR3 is TGTGCCAGCAGCTTAGGAGGAGGCTACGAGCAGTACTTC. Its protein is CASSLGGGYEQYF.

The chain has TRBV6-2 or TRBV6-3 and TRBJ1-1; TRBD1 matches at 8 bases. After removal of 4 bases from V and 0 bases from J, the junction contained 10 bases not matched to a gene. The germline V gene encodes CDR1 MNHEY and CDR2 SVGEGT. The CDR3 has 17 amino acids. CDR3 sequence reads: CASSSAGTGTVNTEAFF. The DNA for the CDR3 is TGTGCCAGCAGTTCCGCCGGGACAGGAACCGTGAACACTGAAGCTTTCTTT.

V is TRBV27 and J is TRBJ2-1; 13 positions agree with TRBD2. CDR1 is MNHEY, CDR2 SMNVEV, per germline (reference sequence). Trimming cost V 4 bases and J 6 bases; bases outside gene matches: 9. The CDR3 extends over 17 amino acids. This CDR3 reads CASSSRTSGRIGNEQFF. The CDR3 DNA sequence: TGTGCCAGCAGTTCCCGGACTAGCGGGAGAATAGGCAATGAGCAGTTCTTC.

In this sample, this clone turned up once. CDR3 bases: TGTGCCAGCAGCCTGACAGGGGGCAGTGGCTACACCTTC. Its protein product is CASSLTGGSGYTF. The rearrangement links TRBV7-2 to TRBJ1-2, with 10 bases aligning to TRBD1. Trimming took 5 bases from V and 7 from J; bases not matched to a gene: 4. CDR3 size: 13 residues. Germline V gene data show CDR1 as SGHTA and CDR2 as FQGNSA.

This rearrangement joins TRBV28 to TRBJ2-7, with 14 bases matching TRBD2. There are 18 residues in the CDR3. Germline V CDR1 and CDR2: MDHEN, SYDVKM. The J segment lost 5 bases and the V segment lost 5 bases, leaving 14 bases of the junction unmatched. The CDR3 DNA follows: TGTGCCAGCAGTGCCCGGTGGGGAAGGACTAGCGGGAGGCACGAGCAGTACTTC. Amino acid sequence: CASSARWGRTSGRHEQYF.

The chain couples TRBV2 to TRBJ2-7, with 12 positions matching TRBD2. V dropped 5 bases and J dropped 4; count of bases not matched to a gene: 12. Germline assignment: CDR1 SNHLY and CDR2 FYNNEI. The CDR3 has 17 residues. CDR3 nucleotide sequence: TGTGCCAGCAGTCGGCGGTCTAGCGGGGGGGCGAGTTACGAGCAGTACTTC. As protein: CASSRRSSGGASYEQYF.

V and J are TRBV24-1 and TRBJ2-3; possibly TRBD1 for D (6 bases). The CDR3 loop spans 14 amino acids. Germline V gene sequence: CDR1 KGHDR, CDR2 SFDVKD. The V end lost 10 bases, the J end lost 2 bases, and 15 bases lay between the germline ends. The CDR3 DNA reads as TGTGCCACAGCGGACGGACAGCTCACAGATACGCAGTATTTT. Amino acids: CATADGQLTDTQYF.